Sequencing of this T cell receptor (beta chain) was carried out in a study of shared clonotypes between healthy human individuals. Data came from immunoSEQ multiplex PCR; TCRdb stores just in-frame clones and leaves some out. The sample records 740,000 or so clones, about three quarters being singletons. Of note for this clone: Its antigen remains unidentified.

Study-wide results and limits: Naive CD4 clonotype sharing across a few donors was 4% to 5.5%.

V lost 5 bases and J lost 0; bases outside the gene matches: 3. The germline V gene has CDR1 SGHTA and CDR2 FQGNSA. The CDR3 has 15 amino acids. The V and J genes are TRBV7-2 and TRBJ2-7, with TRBD2 identical over 11 bases. What was sequenced was memory CD4+ T cells sorted from blood. Indicated subset: CD45RA-negative fraction. This clonotype was sampled from a woman under 40 in good health. The CDR3 here is CASSVGLAASYEQYF. For the CDR3, the DNA is TGTGCCAGCAGCGTGGGACTAGCGGCCTCCTACGAGCAGTACTTC.